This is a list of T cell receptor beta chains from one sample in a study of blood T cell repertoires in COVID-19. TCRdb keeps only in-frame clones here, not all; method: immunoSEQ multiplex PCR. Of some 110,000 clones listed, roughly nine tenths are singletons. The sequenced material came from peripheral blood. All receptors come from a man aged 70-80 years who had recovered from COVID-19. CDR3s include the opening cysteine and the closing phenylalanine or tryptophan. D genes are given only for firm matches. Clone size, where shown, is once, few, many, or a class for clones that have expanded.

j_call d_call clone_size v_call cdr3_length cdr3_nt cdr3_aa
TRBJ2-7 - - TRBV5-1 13 TGCGCCAGCAGCTTGATCAGGGCGGGGGAGCAGTACTTC CASSLIRAGEQYF
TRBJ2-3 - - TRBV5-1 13 TGCGCCAGCAGCTTGCCAGACACAGATACGCAGTATTTT CASSLPDTDTQYF
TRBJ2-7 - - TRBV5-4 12 TGTGCCAGCAGCAGGGGGTCCTACGAGCAGTACTTC CASSRGSYEQYF
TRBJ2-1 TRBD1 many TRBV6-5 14 TGTGCCAGCACTCGGACAGGGGGCCCCCAAGGGCAGTTCTTC CASTRTGGPQGQFF
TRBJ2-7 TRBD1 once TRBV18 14 TGTGCCAGCTCACCCGGGACAGGACAAGACGAGCAGTACTTC CASSPGTGQDEQYF
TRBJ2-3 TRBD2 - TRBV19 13 TGTGCCAGTAGTATGTCTAGCGGGAGTCTGCAGTATTTT CASSMSSGSLQYF
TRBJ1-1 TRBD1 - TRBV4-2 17 TGTGCCAGCAGCCAAGCAGGGGGAAAACTACGGAACACTGAAGCTTTCTTT CASSQAGGKLRNTEAFF
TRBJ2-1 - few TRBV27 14 TGTGCCAGCAGTTTAGGGAAAGCGGGCAATGAGCAGTTCTTC CASSLGKAGNEQFF
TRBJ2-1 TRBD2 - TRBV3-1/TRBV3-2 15 TGTGCCAGCAGCCGGACTAGCGGGATGGCGAATGAGCAGTTCTTC CASSRTSGMANEQFF
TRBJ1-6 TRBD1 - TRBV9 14 TGTGCCAGCAGCGTAACAGGGGGCGGGTCACCCCTCCACTTT CASSVTGGGSPLHF
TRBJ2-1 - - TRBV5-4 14 TGTGCCAGCAGCTTGAATACAGAAAGCAATGAGCAGTTCTTC CASSLNTESNEQFF
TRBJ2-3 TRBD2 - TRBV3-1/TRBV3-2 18 TGTGCCAGCAGCCAAGAGACTAGCGGGAGCTCTAGCACAGATACGCAGTATTTT CASSQETSGSSSTDTQYF
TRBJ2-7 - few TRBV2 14 TGTGCCAGCAGTGACCAGGACACCTCCTACGAGCAGTACTTC CASSDQDTSYEQYF
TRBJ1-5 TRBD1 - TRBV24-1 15 TGTGCCACCAACAGCGGGACAGGGGACAATCAGCCCCAGCATTTT CATNSGTGDNQPQHF
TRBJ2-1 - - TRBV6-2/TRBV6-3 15 TGTGCCAGCAGTGGGGGGAGGGGGACGTCCAATGAGCAGTTCTTC CASSGGRGTSNEQFF
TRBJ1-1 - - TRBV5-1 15 TGCGCCAGCAGCAACCCCCGGGACTCCAACACTGAAGCTTTCTTT CASSNPRDSNTEAFF
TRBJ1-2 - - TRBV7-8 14 TGTGCCAGCAGCTTGAGGTCCGGGTCGAGTGGCTACACCTTC CASSLRSGSSGYTF
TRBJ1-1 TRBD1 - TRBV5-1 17 TGCGCCAGCAGCTCGGGGCCCCACAGGGGAGCGAACACTGAAGCTTTCTTT CASSSGPHRGANTEAFF
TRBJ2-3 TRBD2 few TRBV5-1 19 TGCGCCAGCAGCTTGGGTAGGAGACTAGCGGGAGTGGTGGAAGATACGCAGTATTTT CASSLGRRLAGVVEDTQYF
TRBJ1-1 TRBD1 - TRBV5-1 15 TGCGCCAGCAGCTTGGATGGACAGGGGGAACCTGAAGCTTTCTTT CASSLDGQGEPEAFF
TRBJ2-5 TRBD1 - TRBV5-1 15 TGCGCCAGCAGCTTCCGGGACAGGGAACAAGAGACCCAGTACTTC CASSFRDREQETQYF
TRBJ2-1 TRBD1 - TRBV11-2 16 TGTGCCAGCAGCACCACAGGGGGGCGGGGATACAATGAGCAGTTCTTC CASSTTGGRGYNEQFF
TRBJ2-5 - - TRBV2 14 TGTGCCAGCAGCCGCGGGACAGTACAAGAGACCCAGTACTTC CASSRGTVQETQYF
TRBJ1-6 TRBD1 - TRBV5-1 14 TGCGCCAGCAGCCGGGGACAGTCGGATTCACCCCTCCACTTT CASSRGQSDSPLHF
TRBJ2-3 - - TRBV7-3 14 TGTGCCAGCAGCTCATGGGACAACACAGATACGCAGTATTTT CASSSWDNTDTQYF
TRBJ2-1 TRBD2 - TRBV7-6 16 TGTGCCAGCAGCCTTACACTAGCGGGATGGCACAATGAGCAGTTCTTC CASSLTLAGWHNEQFF
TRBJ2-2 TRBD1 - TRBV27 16 TGTGCCAGCAGCCCTGCCCCGGGACAGGTTACCGGGGAGCTGTTTTTT CASSPAPGQVTGELFF
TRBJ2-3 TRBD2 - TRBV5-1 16 TGCGCCAGCAGCCCTGGGACTAGCGGCCTCACAGATACGCAGTATTTT CASSPGTSGLTDTQYF
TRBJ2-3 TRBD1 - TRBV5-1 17 TGCGCCAGCAGCTTGGCGGCCAGGGGGCTTGGCACAGATACGCAGTATTTT CASSLAARGLGTDTQYF
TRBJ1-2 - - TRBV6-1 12 TGTGCCAGCACCCGGCGGGGTTCTGGCTACACCTTC CASTRRGSGYTF
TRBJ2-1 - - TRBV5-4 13 TGTGCCAGCAGCTTGTCCAGGGTCAATGAGCAGTTCTTC CASSLSRVNEQFF
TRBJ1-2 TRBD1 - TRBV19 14 TGTGCCAGTAGTTCCAGGGGGGCTGACTATGGCTACACCTTC CASSSRGADYGYTF
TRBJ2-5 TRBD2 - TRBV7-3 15 TGTGCCAGCAGCCTAGGGACTAGCGGCCAAGAGACCCAGTACTTC CASSLGTSGQETQYF
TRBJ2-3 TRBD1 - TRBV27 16 TGTGCCAGCGCCGAGACGGGGACAGGGACCACAGATACGCAGTATTTT CASAETGTGTTDTQYF
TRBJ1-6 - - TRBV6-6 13 TGTGCCAACAGTCTAGAACATAATTCACCCCTCCACTTT CANSLEHNSPLHF
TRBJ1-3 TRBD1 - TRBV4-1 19 TGCGCCAGCAGCCTGGCGTCCGGGACAGGGGGCGCGTATGGAAACACCATATATTTT CASSLASGTGGAYGNTIYF
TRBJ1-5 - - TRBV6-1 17 TGTGCCAGCAGTGAAGAACAGGGTGGGTTCCGCAATCAGCCCCAGCATTTT CASSEEQGGFRNQPQHF
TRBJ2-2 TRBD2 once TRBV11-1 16 TGTGCCAGCAGCTTAGAACCGCGGGAGGGGACCGGGGAGCTGTTTTTT CASSLEPREGTGELFF
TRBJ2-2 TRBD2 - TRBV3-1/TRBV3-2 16 TGTGCCAGCAGCCACCTAGCGGGGGCTGGCACCGGGGAGCTGTTTTTT CASSHLAGAGTGELFF
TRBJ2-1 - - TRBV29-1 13 TGCAGCGTTCAGACAGTCTCCTACAATGAGCAGTTCTTC CSVQTVSYNEQFF
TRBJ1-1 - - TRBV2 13 TGTGCCAGCATTTATCTTGAGCGCACTGAAGCTTTCTTT CASIYLERTEAFF
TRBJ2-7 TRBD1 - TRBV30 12 TGTGCCTGGACAGGGGGATCCTACGAGCAGTACTTC CAWTGGSYEQYF
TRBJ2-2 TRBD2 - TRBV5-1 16 TGCGCCAGCAGCTATTTAGCGGGGGGGCTCACCGGGGAGCTGTTTTTT CASSYLAGGLTGELFF
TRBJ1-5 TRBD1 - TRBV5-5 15 TGTGCCAGCAGCTACAGGGGAGATAGCAATCAGCCCCAGCATTTT CASSYRGDSNQPQHF
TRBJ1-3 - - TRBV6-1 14 TGTGCCAGCAGTGAAGGCAGGTCTGGAAACACCATATATTTT CASSEGRSGNTIYF
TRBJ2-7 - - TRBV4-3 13 TGCGCCAGCAGCCAAGACCTCCCCTACGAGCAGTACTTC CASSQDLPYEQYF
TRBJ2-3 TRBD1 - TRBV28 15 TGTGCCAGCAGTTCGGGACAGGGCTACACAGATACGCAGTATTTT CASSSGQGYTDTQYF
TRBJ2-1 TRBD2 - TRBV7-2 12 TGTGCCAGCAGCTTCGGGCGGGGGGGGCAGTTCTTC CASSFGRGGQFF
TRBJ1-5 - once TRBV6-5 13 TGTGCCAGCAGTTACAGGGGCTATCAGCCCCAGCATTTT CASSYRGYQPQHF
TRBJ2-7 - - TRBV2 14 TGTGCCAGCAGTGAATACTATCCCCGCTACGAGCAGTACTTC CASSEYYPRYEQYF
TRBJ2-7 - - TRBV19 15 TGTGCCAGTAGTTGGTCTTCGAGCTCAACCTACGAGCAGTACTTC CASSWSSSSTYEQYF
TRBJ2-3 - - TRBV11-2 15 TGTGCCAGCAGCTTAGATAGGGGGGGAACAGATACGCAGTATTTT CASSLDRGGTDTQYF
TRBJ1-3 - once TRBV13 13 TGTGCCACCACCGCGGGTTCAGGAAACACCATATATTTT CATTAGSGNTIYF